Listed below are T cell receptor beta chains from one sample, sequenced in a study of PD-1 blockade in classical Hodgkin lymphoma. Repertoires were generated with immunoSEQ multiplex PCR, while TCRdb's copy carries only in-frame clones and drops some. The repertoire holds some 100,000 clones, 93% seen once, with 1.5% to 2.5% in the top ten. Material: peripheral blood mononuclear cells (PBMCs), obtained before the fourth cycle of nivolumab. These receptors were taken from a human donor with classical Hodgkin lymphoma. CDR3s include the opening cysteine and the closing phenylalanine or tryptophan. D genes are given only for firm matches. Rows may omit the clone size; those that give it use once, few, many or a size class.

d_gene | j_gene | abundance | v_gene | CDR3nt | CDR3aa
TRBD1 | TRBJ1-2 | . | TRBV5-1 | TGCGCCAGCAGCTTAGGGACAGATTACTATGGCTACACCTTC | CASSLGTDYYGYTF
. | TRBJ2-1 | . | TRBV7-2 | TGTGCCAGCAGCTTAATAGGGGCCAACTCCTACAATGAGCAGTTCTTC | CASSLIGANSYNEQFF
TRBD2 | TRBJ2-7 | . | TRBV6-5 | TGTGCCAGCAGTTACTCGCGGGGGGCGCCTTACGAGCAGTACTTC | CASSYSRGAPYEQYF
. | TRBJ2-2 | . | TRBV7-3 | TGTGCCAGCAGCTTATCGAACACCGGGGAGCTGTTTTTT | CASSLSNTGELFF
TRBD1 | TRBJ2-5 | . | TRBV2 | TGTGCCAGCAGTGATACCGACAGGGTCGGAGAGACCCAGTACTTC | CASSDTDRVGETQYF
. | TRBJ1-4 | . | TRBV5-1 | TGCGCCAGCAGCTTGGAACAGGGTAGGGAAAAACTGTTTTTT | CASSLEQGREKLFF
TRBD1 | TRBJ1-5 | . | TRBV28 | TGTGCCGGAAACTCCGGACAGGGGTATATTCAGCCCCAGCATTTT | CAGNSGQGYIQPQHF
. | TRBJ1-5 | once | TRBV4-1 | TGCGCCAGCAGCCAAGTAGGTAACAATCAGCCCCAGCATTTT | CASSQVGNNQPQHF
TRBD2 | TRBJ2-1 | . | TRBV18 | TGTGCCAGCTCATCAGGGACTAGCGGGAGTATCGGTAATGAGCAGTTCTTC | CASSSGTSGSIGNEQFF
TRBD1 | TRBJ1-1 | once | TRBV19 | TGTGCCAGTAGTATGGCCCCCTGGACAGGAGGGAACACTGAAGCTTTCTTT | CASSMAPWTGGNTEAFF
. | TRBJ2-2 | . | TRBV7-9 | TGTGCCAGCAGCCCGCAGAAGGTGACCACCGGGGAGCTGTTTTTT | CASSPQKVTTGELFF
. | TRBJ2-7 | once | TRBV6-5 | TGTGCCAGCAGTTACTTCTCCGCGGGGCGGAACGAGCAGTACTTC | CASSYFSAGRNEQYF
. | TRBJ2-7 | . | TRBV19 | TGTGCCAGTAGTAGATCAGGGATATACGAGCAGTACTTC | CASSRSGIYEQYF
. | TRBJ2-1 | . | TRBV29-1 | TGCAGCGTTGAAATGGGAATAGGGGGGAACTATGAGCAGTTCTTC | CSVEMGIGGNYEQFF